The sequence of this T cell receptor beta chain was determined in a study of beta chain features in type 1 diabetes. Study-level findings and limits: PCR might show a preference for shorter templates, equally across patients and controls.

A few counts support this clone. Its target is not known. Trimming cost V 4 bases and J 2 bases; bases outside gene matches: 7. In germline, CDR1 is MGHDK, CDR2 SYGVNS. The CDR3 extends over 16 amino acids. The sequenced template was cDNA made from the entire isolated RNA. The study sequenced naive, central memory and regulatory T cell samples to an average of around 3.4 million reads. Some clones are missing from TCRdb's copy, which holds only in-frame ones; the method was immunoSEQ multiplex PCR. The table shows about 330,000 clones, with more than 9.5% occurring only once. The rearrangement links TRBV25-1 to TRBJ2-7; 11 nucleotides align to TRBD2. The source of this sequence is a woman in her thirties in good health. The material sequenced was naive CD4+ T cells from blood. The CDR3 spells CASSGFSGRDTYEQYF. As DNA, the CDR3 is TGTGCCAGCAGTGGATTTAGCGGGAGGGATACCTACGAGCAGTACTTC.